The 26 T cell receptor beta chains below were found in one sample sequenced in a study of sequential checkpoint blockade in melanoma. The treatment denotes: randomized to nivolumab then ipilimumab (arm A) or the reverse (arm B). Data came from immunoSEQ multiplex PCR; TCRdb stores just in-frame clones and leaves some out. The profile shows about 38,000 clones, nearly 90% of them singletons. The specimen comprised CD8+ T cells sorted from blood (inferred from file names), sampled from a patient given nivolumab and ipilimumab in sequence. The receptors come from a human donor with melanoma.

The J gene is TRBJ1-3, the V gene TRBV6-5; D gene uncertain. Trimming stripped 0 bases from V and 5 bases from J, with 5 bases between. Germline assignment: CDR1 MNHEY and CDR2 SVGAGI. The CDR3 runs to 13 residues. CDR3 in amino acids: CASSYSNRNTIYF. DNA for the CDR3: TGTGCCAGCAGTTACTCGAACAGAAACACCATATATTTT.

The chain links TRBV7-9 to TRBJ2-3; D gene uncertain. V lost 5 bases, J lost 2 bases, and 11 bases lay in between. The CDR3 has 14 residues. Looked up from germline, CDR1 is SEHNR and CDR2 is FQNEAQ (reference sequence). CDR3 nucleotides: TGTGCCAGCAGCCCACCAGGAATCACAGATACGCAGTATTTT. The encoded protein is CASSPPGITDTQYF. Filled out from reference TRBV7-9 and TRBJ2-3, the complete variable domain reads DTGVSQNPRHKITKRGQNVTFRCDPISEHNRLYWYRQTLGQGPEFLTYFQNEAQLEKSRLLSDRFSAERPKGSFSTLEIQRTEQGDSAMYLCASSPPGITDTQYFGPGTRLTVL.

The J gene is TRBJ2-5, the V gene TRBV4-2; D ambiguous. The J call may be wrong; the DNA end is better matched by TRBJ2-7. Germline V gives CDR1 LGHNA, CDR2 YNFKEQ. The CDR3 loop spans 13 amino acids. In DNA, the CDR3 is TGTGCCAGCAGCCAAGAGATGACTTACGAGCAGTACTTC. This encodes CASSQEMTYEQYF.

The rearrangement uses TRBV19 and TRBJ2-1; D perhaps matches TRBD2 (6 bases). Germline assignment: CDR1 LNHDA and CDR2 SQIVND (reference sequence). The CDR3 totals 13 residues. V dropped 5 bases and J dropped 9 bases, with 14 bases sitting between them. The CDR3 DNA sequence: TGTGCCAGTAGTGCCGGGACTCCAAGTGAGCAGTTCTTC. It yields the protein CASSAGTPSEQFF.

V and J are TRBV4-3 and TRBJ1-4, with a possible D match to TRBD1 (5 bases). V lost 1 base and J lost 5, with 11 bases in between. Looked up from germline, CDR1 is LGHNA and CDR2 is YSLEER. The CDR3 spans 15 residues. The CDR3 nucleotides read TGCGCCAGCAGCCAAGCCGTGGGGCACAATGAAAAACTGTTTTTT. This sequence encodes CASSQAVGHNEKLFF.

This chain uses TRBV25-1 with TRBJ2-5; 7 positions agree with TRBD2. V was pared by 5 bases and J by 11 bases, with 20 bases of the junction left unmatched. The germline gives CDR1 MGHDK, CDR2 SYGVNS. The CDR3 has 16 amino acids. The CDR3 region is CASSQTLAAREVEQYF. CDR3 nucleotide sequence: TGTGCCAGCAGTCAAACTCTAGCGGCTCGGGAGGTGGAGCAGTACTTC. The complete variable domain, with remaining parts taken from reference TRBV25-1 and TRBJ2-5, reads EADIYQTPRYLVIGTGKKITLECSQTMGHDKMYWYQQDPGMELHLIHYSYGVNSTEKGDLSSESTVSRIRTEHFPLTLESARPSHTSQYLCASSQTLAAREVEQYFGPGTRLLVL.

This clone showed up just once. The chain couples TRBV11-2 to TRBJ2-1, with a tentative D call TRBD1 (7 bases). The CDR3 length is 16 residues. The germline V gene encodes CDR1 SGHAT and CDR2 FQNNGV. Trimming stripped 5 bases from V and 1 base from J, with 15 bases between. CDR3 sequence (DNA): TGTGCCAGCAGCAAACCGACAGGGAGGTCCTACAATGAGCAGTTCTTC. Translated: CASSKPTGRSYNEQFF.

Here the CDR3 reads CASCSGRAGGELFF. As DNA, the CDR3 is TGTGCCAGTTGTAGCGGGAGGGCCGGCGGGGAGCTGTTTTTT. This chain connects TRBV9 to TRBJ2-2; 11 nucleotides match TRBD2. V was clipped by 8 bases and J by 7 bases; unmatched bases: 7. This CDR3 spans 14 amino acids. The germline CDR1 and CDR2 sequences are SGDLS and YYNGEE.

Turning to this clone: Other DNA sequences of this sample code for an identical CDR3. The chain is built from TRBV9 and TRBJ2-7; the match to TRBD2 covers 9 bases. V trimming: 0 bases; J trimming: 4 bases; junction bases outside the gene matches: 5. Germline CDR1 reads SGDLS; CDR2 reads YYNGEE. The CDR3 covers 15 residues. The CDR3 region is CASSVAGRGGYEQYF. The DNA of the CDR3 is TGTGCCAGCAGCGTAGCTGGGCGGGGGGGTTACGAGCAGTACTTC.

V is TRBV6-5 and J is TRBJ1-2, with 8 nucleotides matching TRBD1. V dropped 5 bases and J dropped 4; count of bases not matched to a gene: 6. The CDR3 consists of 14 residues. Germline CDR1 MNHEY, CDR2 SVGAGI. This chain's CDR3 is CASSTGTGGYGYTF. Written as DNA, the CDR3 is TGTGCCAGCAGTACCGGGACAGGAGGCTATGGCTACACCTTC.

This rearrangement joins TRBV25-1 to TRBJ2-5; a weak D match, TRBD1 (6 bases). The CDR3 is 14 residues long. V was trimmed by 5 bases and J by 2 bases, leaving 12 bases between them. Per germline, CDR1 MGHDK and CDR2 SYGVNS. The CDR3 sequence: CASSTRDTQETQYF. DNA of the CDR3: TGTGCCAGCAGTACCCGGGACACACAAGAGACCCAGTACTTC.

J is TRBJ1-2 and V is TRBV2, with 7 bases fitting TRBD1. CDR1 is SNHLY, CDR2 FYNNEI, per germline. The CDR3 totals 14 residues. The trim removed 9 bases at V and 0 bases at J, leaving 7 bases unmatched. CDR3 bases: TGTGCCAGGGAGACAGGGCCAGCTAACTATGGCTACACCTTC. It encodes CARETGPANYGYTF.

The chain has TRBV5-6 and TRBJ1-1; tentative D call: TRBD1 (5 bases). The CDR3 consists of 11 residues. The ends were cut back, 7 bases at V and 3 bases at J, with 7 bases in the middle. CDR1 is SGHDT and CDR2 is YYEEEE in the germline V gene. CDR3 amino acids: CASLGDTEAFF. DNA for the CDR3: TGTGCCAGCTTAGGGGACACTGAAGCTTTCTTT.

V and J are TRBV27 and TRBJ2-7; tentative D call: TRBD2 (5 bases). This CDR3 contains 14 residues. Trimming removed 5 bases at V and 2 bases at J, with 13 bases between. Germline V CDR1 and CDR2: MNHEY, SMNVEV (reference sequence). DNA of the CDR3: TGTGCCAGCAGTCCACCGGGATACACCTACGAGCAGTACTTC. Protein sequence: CASSPPGYTYEQYF.

The chain links TRBV5-1 to TRBJ1-4; D possibly corresponds to TRBD1 (5 bases). The CDR3 runs 14 residues. CDR1 SGHRS and CDR2 YFSETQ come from the germline V gene. V was clipped by 7 bases and J by 3 bases, with 13 bases between them. DNA of the CDR3: TGCGCCAGCTCCGAAGGGGCGTCTAATGAAAAACTGTTTTTT. Residues: CASSEGASNEKLFF. Together with reference TRBV5-1 and TRBJ1-4, the CDR3 gives the full variable domain: KAGVTQTPRYLIKTRGQQVTLSCSPISGHRSVSWYQQTPGQGLQFLFEYFSETQRNKGNFPGRFSGRQFSNSRSEMNVSTLELGDSALYLCASSEGASNEKLFFGSGTQLSVL.

The rearrangement uses TRBV7-9 and TRBJ1-4, with a tentative D call TRBD1 (6 bases). Trimming removed 7 bases from V and 2 bases from J, with 26 bases in between. Germline lookup yields CDR1 SEHNR and CDR2 FQNEAQ (reference sequence). The CDR3 loop spans 19 amino acids. The CDR3 DNA follows: TGTGCCAGCACCCCAACACAGGACAGATCTTATGAGACTAATGAAAAACTGTTTTTT. This sequence encodes CASTPTQDRSYETNEKLFF. The whole variable domain, filled in from reference TRBV7-9 and TRBJ1-4, reads DTGVSQNPRHKITKRGQNVTFRCDPISEHNRLYWYRQTLGQGPEFLTYFQNEAQLEKSRLLSDRFSAERPKGSFSTLEIQRTEQGDSAMYLCASTPTQDRSYETNEKLFFGSGTQLSVL.

The chain couples TRBV7-7 to TRBJ2-1, with D unclear. The length of the CDR3 is 13 residues. CDR1 is SSHAT, CDR2 FNYEAQ, per germline (reference sequence). Between the trimmed V and J ends, which lost 5 bases and 10 bases, there was a span of 15 bases. For the CDR3, the DNA is TGTGCCAGCAGCCCCGAACTGGCCAGGGAGCAGTTCTTC. Protein sequence: CASSPELAREQFF.

This chain joins TRBV7-9 and TRBJ2-3; perhaps TRBD1 as D (6 bases). With 3 bases removed from V and 3 bases from J, the gap between germline ends came to 13 bases. This CDR3 has 15 residues. CDR1 is SEHNR, CDR2 FQNEAQ, per germline (reference sequence). CDR3 bases: TGTGCCAGCAGCTTCGTGACAGGCCCAACAGATACGCAGTATTTT. Translated, it gives CASSFVTGPTDTQYF. The variable domain in full, completed from reference TRBV7-9 and TRBJ2-3, reads DTGVSQNPRHKITKRGQNVTFRCDPISEHNRLYWYRQTLGQGPEFLTYFQNEAQLEKSRLLSDRFSAERPKGSFSTLEIQRTEQGDSAMYLCASSFVTGPTDTQYFGPGTRLTVL.

The J gene is TRBJ1-2, the V gene TRBV5-4, with TRBD1 matching over 8 bases. Germline V gene data show CDR1 as SGHNT and CDR2 as YYREEE (reference sequence). There are 16 residues in the CDR3. The junction had 8 bases not matched to a gene; V was cut back by 3 bases and J by 1 base. This chain's CDR3 is CASSWGTGNHNYGYTF. The CDR3 nucleotides are TGTGCCAGCAGCTGGGGGACAGGAAACCATAACTATGGCTACACCTTC. Together with reference TRBV5-4 and TRBJ1-2, the CDR3 gives the full variable domain: ETGVTQSPTHLIKTRGQQVTLRCSSQSGHNTVSWYQQALGQGPQFIFQYYREEENGRGNFPPRFSGLQFPNYSSELNVNALELDDSALYLCASSWGTGNHNYGYTFGSGTRLTVV.

The chain couples TRBV4-1 to TRBJ1-2; 7 positions agree with TRBD1. The CDR3 runs 14 residues. Trimming at V came to 4 bases and at J to 8 bases, leaving 10 bases not matched to a gene. Germline CDR1 reads MGHRA; CDR2 reads YSYEKL. DNA for the CDR3: TGCGCCAGCAGCCCCACGACAGGGCAATACGGCTACACCTTC. Its translation: CASSPTTGQYGYTF.

The chain links TRBV30 to TRBJ1-2; no firm D call. This CDR3 has 17 residues. The ends were cut back, 0 bases at V and 0 bases at J, with 17 bases in the middle. Per germline, CDR1 GTSNPN and CDR2 SVGIG (reference sequence). DNA of the CDR3: TGTGCCTGGAGTGTAATGGGGTGGGAGTCTACTAACTATGGCTACACCTTC. Translation: CAWSVMGWESTNYGYTF.

V usage is TRBV11-2 and J usage is TRBJ2-7, with 8 bases identical to TRBD2. CDR3 size: 16 residues. Losses at the gene ends were 2 bases for V and 7 bases for J; bases not matched to a gene: 13. CDR1 and CDR2 from the germline V gene are SGHAT and FQNNGV. The DNA of the CDR3 is TGTGCCAGCAGCTTATGGGACCGGGAGGGCCTCATGGAGCAGTACGTC. Its translation: CASSLWDREGLMEQYV.

This clone was counted between two and nine times. Being one base from a much bigger clone, this may be a read error. The chain has TRBV30 and TRBJ2-7, with D perhaps TRBD2 (5 bases). This CDR3 contains 13 residues. Germline CDR1 is GTSNPN and CDR2 is SVGIG (reference sequence). The CDR3 protein is CAWRGSGVGEQCF. The CDR3 DNA is TGTGCCTGGAGAGGTTCCGGAGTCGGGGAGCAGTGCTTC.

The J gene is TRBJ2-1, the V gene TRBV7-9; tentative D call: TRBD2 (6 bases). The germline gives CDR1 SEHNR, CDR2 FQNEAQ (reference sequence). The CDR3 is 14 residues long. V was shortened by 1 base and J by 2 bases, with 6 bases between the two germline ends. This chain's CDR3 is CASSLVAAYNEQFF. As DNA, the CDR3 is TGTGCCAGCAGCTTAGTAGCGGCCTACAATGAGCAGTTCTTC.

This chain connects TRBV7-7 to TRBJ2-1, with 10 bases identical to TRBD2. V lost 3 bases and J lost 0; bases outside the gene matches: 8. Germline V gene sequence: CDR1 SSHAT, CDR2 FNYEAQ (reference sequence). The CDR3 is 18 amino acids. Written as DNA, the CDR3 is TGTGCCAGCAGCTTGGCACTAGCGGGAAGCGGCTCCTACAATGAGCAGTTCTTC. Its translation: CASSLALAGSGSYNEQFF.

This chain joins TRBV5-6 and TRBJ2-1, with 7 positions matching TRBD1. This CDR3 has 14 amino acids. With 3 bases clipped from V and 9 bases from J, the junction kept 9 bases outside the gene matches. Germline loops: CDR1 SGHDT, CDR2 YYEEEE. The CDR3 DNA reads TGTGCCAGCAGCTACACGGACAGGTTCGGTGAGCAGTTCTTC. Its protein is CASSYTDRFGEQFF. The full variable domain, rest sourced from reference TRBV5-6 and TRBJ2-1, is DAGVTQSPTHLIKTRGQQVTLRCSPKSGHDTVSWYQQALGQGPQFIFQYYEEEERQRGNFPDRFSGHQFPNYSSELNVNALLLGDSALYLCASSYTDRFGEQFFGPGTRLTVL.